The 17 T cell receptor beta chains given below trace back to one sample, sequenced in a study of blood T cell repertoires in COVID-19. The table came from immunoSEQ multiplex PCR; TCRdb's copy has only in-frame clones and leaves some out. This table holds 62,000 or so clones, roughly nine tenths found once. The sample was peripheral blood. The receptor set was obtained from a man aged 50 to 60 with acute or convalescent COVID-19.

The chain has TRBV28 and TRBJ2-1, with TRBD2 matching 11 bases. CDR1 is MDHEN, CDR2 SYDVKM, per germline. Trimming took 6 bases from V and 3 from J; bases not matched to a gene: 7. The CDR3 is made up of 16 amino acids. The CDR3 nucleotides read TGTGCCAGCAGGGGGGGGACTAGCGGAGACTACAATGAGCAGTTCTTC. Amino acids: CASRGGTSGDYNEQFF.

The chain recombines TRBV6-5 with TRBJ1-2; possibly TRBD1 for D (6 bases). CDR1 MNHEY and CDR2 SVGAGI come from the germline V gene. V lost 5 bases to trimming and J lost 4 bases, with 11 bases between them. This CDR3 comprises 13 residues. CDR3 sequence reads: CASSRTDIYGYTF. The CDR3 nucleotides read TGTGCCAGCAGTAGGACAGATATCTATGGCTACACCTTC.

The V call is TRBV7-9, the J call TRBJ1-4, with D unclear. The CDR3 sequence is 11 residues long. Looked up from germline, CDR1 is SEHNR and CDR2 is FQNEAQ (reference sequence). V was shortened by 6 bases and J by 6 bases, with 5 bases between the two germline ends. The CDR3 DNA is TGTGCCAGCAGTTCGGATGAAAAACTGTTTTTT. Translated, it gives CASSSDEKLFF.

Only a few counts were recorded for this clone. The chain recombines TRBV28 with TRBJ2-1, with TRBD2 identical over 7 bases. Trimming removed 4 bases from V and 6 bases from J; junction bases left unmatched: 12. The CDR3 covers 16 residues. CDR1 and CDR2 from the germline V gene are MDHEN and SYDVKM. This CDR3 reads CASSYLGGRRGNEQFF. CDR3 DNA: TGTGCCAGCAGTTACTTGGGCGGGAGACGGGGCAATGAGCAGTTCTTC.

The J gene is TRBJ1-2, the V gene TRBV6-2 or TRBV6-3, with TRBD1 identical over 9 bases. V dropped 5 bases and J dropped 5; count of bases not matched to a gene: 9. There are 15 residues in the CDR3. Germline V gives CDR1 MNHEY, CDR2 SVGEGT. CDR3 protein: CASSDPGQGGYGYTF. The CDR3 nucleotides read TGTGCCAGCAGTGACCCGGGACAGGGAGGTTATGGCTACACCTTC.

About this clone itself: Its ends do not fully match the called genes, so a read error is possible. V and J are TRBV6-5 and TRBJ1-2; D possibly corresponds to TRBD1 (6 bases). The V gene's germline CDR1 is MNHEY and CDR2 SVGAGI. The CDR3 is 15 residues long. The CDR3 loop reads CASSYSGTPLYGYTF. The CDR3 DNA is TGTGCCAGCAGCTACTCCGGGACACCCCTGTATGGCTACACCTTC.

In the case of this clone: Different DNA sequences within this sample yield the same CDR3. The chain carries TRBV18 and TRBJ2-5, with D perhaps matching TRBD1 (5 bases). Germline values: CDR1 KGHSH, CDR2 LQKENI. The germline V and J ends were trimmed by 3 bases and 2 bases, with 7 bases remaining between them. This CDR3 contains 13 residues. CDR3 nucleotides: TGTGCCAGCTCACCGGGGCTGCAAGAGACCCAGTACTTC. Encoded protein: CASSPGLQETQYF.

The chain carries TRBV7-2 and TRBJ2-7, with 9 bases lining up with TRBD1. The CDR3 contains 15 residues. Per germline, CDR1 SGHTA and CDR2 FQGNSA. J lost 1 base, V lost 3 bases, and 4 bases had no gene match. CDR3 sequence reads: CASSFRDRDSYEQYF. The CDR3 DNA is TGTGCCAGCAGCTTCCGGGACAGGGATTCCTACGAGCAGTACTTC.

This chain joins TRBV6-5 and TRBJ2-4; 7 bases are a match to TRBD2. Losses at the gene ends were 2 bases for V and 6 bases for J; bases not matched to a gene: 4. Germline loops: CDR1 MNHEY, CDR2 SVGAGI. The length of the CDR3 is 14 residues. This CDR3 is CASSYGREINIQYF. CDR3 in DNA: TGTGCCAGCAGTTACGGGCGGGAGATAAACATTCAGTACTTC.

The chain combines TRBV11-3 with TRBJ2-1; possibly TRBD1 for D (6 bases). Germline V CDR1 and CDR2: SGHNT, YENEEA. The CDR3 has 13 residues. V lost 2 bases, J lost 11 bases, and 13 bases lay in between. CDR3 region: CASSLLMRDKQFF. DNA of the CDR3: TGTGCCAGCAGCTTACTGATGAGGGACAAGCAGTTCTTC.

As DNA, the CDR3 is TGTGCCAGCAGCCCACGGACAGGGGTCGGACCCTACAATGAGCAGTTCTTC. It encodes CASSPRTGVGPYNEQFF. This rearrangement joins TRBV27 to TRBJ2-1, with 9 bases fitting TRBD1. The V gene end was trimmed by 6 bases and the J gene end by 2 bases; junction bases not matched to a gene: 11. CDR1 and CDR2 from the germline V gene are MNHEY and SMNVEV (reference sequence). The CDR3 extends over 17 amino acids.

This rearrangement joins TRBV27 to TRBJ2-1; 7 bases are shared with TRBD2. The length of the CDR3 is 17 residues. Germline CDR1 and CDR2: MNHEY and SMNVEV (reference sequence). J gave up 0 bases and V 3 bases, and 8 bases lay outside the gene matches. The DNA of the CDR3 is TGTGCCAGCAGTTTTTTTAGGCGGGAGAGCTCCTACAATGAGCAGTTCTTC. Protein: CASSFFRRESSYNEQFF.

This clone was seen a single time. The chain joins TRBV4-3 to TRBJ2-1, with D possibly TRBD2 on 5 matching bases. The CDR3 covers 16 residues. In germline, CDR1 is LGHNA, CDR2 YSLEER. V was shortened by 4 bases and J by 3 bases, with 16 bases between the two germline ends. CDR3 residues: CASSPESHGNYNEQFF. In DNA, the CDR3 is TGCGCCAGCAGCCCCGAGTCCCACGGGAACTACAATGAGCAGTTCTTC.

The gene calls are TRBV7-6 and TRBJ2-1, with TRBD2 matching over 14 bases. Germline CDR1 SGHVS, CDR2 FNYEAQ. J gave up 3 bases and V 2 bases, and 9 bases lay outside the gene matches. CDR3 length: 19 residues. The CDR3 DNA sequence: TGTGCCAGCAGCTTACCGGGGACTAGCGGGAGAAGGGACTACAATGAGCAGTTCTTC. Protein product: CASSLPGTSGRRDYNEQFF.

V and J are TRBV19 and TRBJ2-7, with 8 bases that match TRBD2. The CDR3 has 15 residues. Germline V gene lookup returns CDR1 LNHDA and CDR2 SQIVND (reference sequence). After removal of 2 bases from V and 3 bases from J, the junction contained 6 bases not matched to a gene. DNA for the CDR3: TGTGCCAGTAGTATATCTCTAGCGGGCGTCTACGAGCAGTACTTC. It translates to CASSISLAGVYEQYF.

The rearrangement uses TRBV7-2 and TRBJ2-2; perhaps TRBD1 as D (7 bases). The CDR3 spans 15 residues. Trimming left V 5 bases short and J 4 bases short, with 14 bases between. Germline CDR1 reads SGHTA; CDR2 reads FQGNSA. The CDR3 sequence is CASSAGQSGTGELFF. The CDR3 nucleotides read TGTGCCAGCAGCGCGGGACAGTCGGGCACCGGGGAGCTGTTTTTT. Full variable domain (remainder filled in from reference TRBV7-2 and TRBJ2-2): GAGVSQSPSNKVTEKGKDVELRCDPISGHTALYWYRQSLGQGLEFLIYFQGNSAPDKSGLPSDRFSAERTGGSVSTLTIQRTQQEDSAVYLCASSAGQSGTGELFFGEGSRLTVL.

The V call is TRBV9, the J call TRBJ2-1, with 7 bases matching TRBD1. Germline V gene sequence: CDR1 SGDLS, CDR2 YYNGEE. This CDR3 contains 14 residues. After removal of 4 bases from V and 9 bases from J, the junction contained 10 bases not matched to a gene. The DNA of the CDR3 is TGTGCCAGCAGCCCCAGGACAGGTTTTGGTGAGCAGTTCTTC. Protein product: CASSPRTGFGEQFF.